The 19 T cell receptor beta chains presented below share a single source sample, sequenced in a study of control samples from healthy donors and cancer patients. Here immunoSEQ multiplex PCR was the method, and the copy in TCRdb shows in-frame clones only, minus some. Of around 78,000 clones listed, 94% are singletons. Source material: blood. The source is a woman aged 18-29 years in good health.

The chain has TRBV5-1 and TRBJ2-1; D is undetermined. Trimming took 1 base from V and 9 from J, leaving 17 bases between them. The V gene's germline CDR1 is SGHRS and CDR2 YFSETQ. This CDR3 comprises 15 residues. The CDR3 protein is CASSLYDPRYSEQFF. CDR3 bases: TGCGCCAGCAGCTTGTATGACCCCAGATATAGTGAGCAGTTCTTC.

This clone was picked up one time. CDR3 region: CASSSTGTGLREKLFF. The CDR3 DNA sequence: TGTGCCAGTAGTAGTACTGGGACAGGTCTTCGAGAAAAACTGTTTTTT. V gene TRBV19 combines with J gene TRBJ1-4; 8 nucleotides align to TRBD1. Germline lookup yields CDR1 LNHDA and CDR2 SQIVND (reference sequence). The CDR3 loop spans 16 amino acids. Losses at the gene ends were 4 bases for V and 8 bases for J; bases not matched to a gene: 12.

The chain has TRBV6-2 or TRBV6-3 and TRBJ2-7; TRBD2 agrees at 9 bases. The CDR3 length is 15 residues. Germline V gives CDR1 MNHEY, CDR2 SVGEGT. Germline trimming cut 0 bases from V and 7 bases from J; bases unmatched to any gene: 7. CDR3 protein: CASSYSAGGPMEQYF. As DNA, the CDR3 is TGTGCCAGCAGTTACTCGGCGGGGGGGCCGATGGAGCAGTACTTC.

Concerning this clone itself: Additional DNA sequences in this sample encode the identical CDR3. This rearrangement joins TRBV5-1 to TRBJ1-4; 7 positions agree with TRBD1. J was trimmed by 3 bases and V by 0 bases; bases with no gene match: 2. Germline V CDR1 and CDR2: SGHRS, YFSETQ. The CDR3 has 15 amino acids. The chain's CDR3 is CASSLAGTANEKLFF. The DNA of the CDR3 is TGCGCCAGCAGCTTGGCCGGGACAGCTAATGAAAAACTGTTTTTT.

Here the CDR3 reads CASSNGRENIQYF. The CDR3, as DNA: TGTGCCAGCTCTAACGGGAGAGAGAACATTCAGTACTTC. The J gene is TRBJ2-4, the V gene TRBV28; D might be TRBD2 (6 bases). CDR3 length: 13 amino acids. Trimming removed 8 bases at V and 7 bases at J, with 15 bases between. Germline lookup yields CDR1 MDHEN and CDR2 SYDVKM.

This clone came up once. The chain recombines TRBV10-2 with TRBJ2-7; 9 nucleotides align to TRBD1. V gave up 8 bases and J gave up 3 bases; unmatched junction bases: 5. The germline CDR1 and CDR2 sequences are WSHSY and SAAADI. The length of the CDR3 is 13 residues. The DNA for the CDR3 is TGCGCCAGCTCCTCGGGACAGGGCTACGAGCAGTACTTC. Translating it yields CASSSGQGYEQYF.

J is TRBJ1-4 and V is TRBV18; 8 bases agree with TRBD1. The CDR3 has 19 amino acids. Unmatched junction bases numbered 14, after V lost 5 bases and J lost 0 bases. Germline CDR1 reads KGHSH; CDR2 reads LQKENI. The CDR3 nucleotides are TGTGCCAGCTCAGCCAACAGGGGGACCGTCTCCTCAACTAATGAAAAACTGTTTTTT. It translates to CASSANRGTVSSTNEKLFF.

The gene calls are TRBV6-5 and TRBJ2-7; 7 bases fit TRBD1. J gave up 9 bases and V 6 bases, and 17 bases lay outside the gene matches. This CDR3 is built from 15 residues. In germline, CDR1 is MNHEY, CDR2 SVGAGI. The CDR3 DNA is TGTGCCAGCAGGACCCCGGGACAGTTGGCCGTTGGGCAGTACTTC. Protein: CASRTPGQLAVGQYF.

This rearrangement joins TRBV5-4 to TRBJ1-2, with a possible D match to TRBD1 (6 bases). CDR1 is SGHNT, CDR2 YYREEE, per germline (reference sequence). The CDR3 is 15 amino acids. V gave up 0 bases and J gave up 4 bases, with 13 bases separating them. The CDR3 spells CASSLGSGEAYGYTF. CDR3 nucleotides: TGTGCCAGCAGCTTGGGATCAGGGGAGGCCTATGGCTACACCTTC.

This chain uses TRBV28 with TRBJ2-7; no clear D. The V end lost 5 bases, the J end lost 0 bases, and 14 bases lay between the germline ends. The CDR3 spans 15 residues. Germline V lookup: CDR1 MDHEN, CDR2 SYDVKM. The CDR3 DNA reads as TGTGCCAGCAGTAGCCAGGCTATTTCCTCCTACGAGCAGTACTTC. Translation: CASSSQAISSYEQYF.

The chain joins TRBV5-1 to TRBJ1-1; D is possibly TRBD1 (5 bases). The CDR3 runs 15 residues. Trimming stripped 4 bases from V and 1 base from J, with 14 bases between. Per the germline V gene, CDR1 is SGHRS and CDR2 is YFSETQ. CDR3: CASSPWTGENTEAFF. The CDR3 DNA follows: TGCGCCAGCAGCCCCTGGACGGGGGAGAACACTGAAGCTTTCTTT.

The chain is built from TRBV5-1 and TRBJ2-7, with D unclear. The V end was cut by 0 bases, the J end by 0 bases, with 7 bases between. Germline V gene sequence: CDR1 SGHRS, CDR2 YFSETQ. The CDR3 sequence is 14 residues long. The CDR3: CASSLVGSSYEQYF. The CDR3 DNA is TGCGCCAGCAGCTTGGTGGGGTCCTCCTACGAGCAGTACTTC.

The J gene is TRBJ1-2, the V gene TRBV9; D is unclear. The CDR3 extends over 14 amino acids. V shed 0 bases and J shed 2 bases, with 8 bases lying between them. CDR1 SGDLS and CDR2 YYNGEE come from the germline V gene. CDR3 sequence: CASSVGDGNYGYTF. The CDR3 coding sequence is TGTGCCAGCAGCGTAGGTGACGGGAACTATGGCTACACCTTC.

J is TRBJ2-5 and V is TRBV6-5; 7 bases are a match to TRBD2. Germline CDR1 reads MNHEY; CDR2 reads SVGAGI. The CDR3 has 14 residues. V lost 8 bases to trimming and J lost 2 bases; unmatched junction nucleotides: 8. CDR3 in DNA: TGTGCCAGCTATGGGGCTAGCGGACAAGAGACCCAGTACTTC. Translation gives CASYGASGQETQYF.

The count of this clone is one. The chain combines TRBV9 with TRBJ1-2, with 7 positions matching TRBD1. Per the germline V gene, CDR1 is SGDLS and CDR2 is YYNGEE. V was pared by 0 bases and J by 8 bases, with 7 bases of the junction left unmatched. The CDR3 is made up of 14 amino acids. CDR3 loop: CASSVGQGVVGYTF. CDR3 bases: TGTGCCAGCAGCGTAGGTCAGGGGGTCGTCGGCTACACCTTC.

CDR3 sequence reads: CASSERDEKLFF. CDR3 DNA: TGTGCCAGCAGTGAGCGGGATGAAAAACTGTTTTTT. V is TRBV25-1 and J is TRBJ1-4; D is undetermined. Germline V gene lookup returns CDR1 MGHDK and CDR2 SYGVNS. Trimming left V 3 bases short and J 6 bases short, with 5 bases between. The CDR3 loop spans 12 amino acids.

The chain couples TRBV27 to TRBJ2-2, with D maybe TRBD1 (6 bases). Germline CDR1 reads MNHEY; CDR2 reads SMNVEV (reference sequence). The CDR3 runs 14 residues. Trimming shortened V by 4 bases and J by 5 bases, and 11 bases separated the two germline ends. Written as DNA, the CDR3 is TGTGCCAGCAGTTGGGAACAGGGTACCGGGGAGCTGTTTTTT. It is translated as CASSWEQGTGELFF.

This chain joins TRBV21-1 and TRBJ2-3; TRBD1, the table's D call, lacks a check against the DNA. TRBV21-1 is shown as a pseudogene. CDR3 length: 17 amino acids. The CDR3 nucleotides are TGTGCCCCCTACGCGAGACGGACAGGGTCTTTCACAGATACGCAGTATTTT. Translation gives CAPYARRTGSFTDTQYF.

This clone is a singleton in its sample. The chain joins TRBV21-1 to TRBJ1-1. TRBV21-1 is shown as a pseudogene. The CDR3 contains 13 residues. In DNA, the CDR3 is TGTGCCAGCAGCAAAGCGCTGTGTGGGGAAGCTTTCTTT. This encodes CASSKALCGEAFF.